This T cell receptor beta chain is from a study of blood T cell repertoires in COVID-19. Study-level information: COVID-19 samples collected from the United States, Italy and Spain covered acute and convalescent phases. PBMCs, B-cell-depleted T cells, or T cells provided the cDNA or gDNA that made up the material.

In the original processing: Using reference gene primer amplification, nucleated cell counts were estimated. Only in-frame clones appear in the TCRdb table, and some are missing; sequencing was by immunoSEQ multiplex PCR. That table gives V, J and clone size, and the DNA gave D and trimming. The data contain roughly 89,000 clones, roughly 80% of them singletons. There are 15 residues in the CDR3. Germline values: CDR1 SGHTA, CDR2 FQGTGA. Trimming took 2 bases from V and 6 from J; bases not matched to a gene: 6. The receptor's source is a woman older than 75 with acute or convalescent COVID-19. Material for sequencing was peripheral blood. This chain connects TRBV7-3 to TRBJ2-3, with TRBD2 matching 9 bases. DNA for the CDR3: TGTGCCAGCAGCTTAGAAAGCGGGGGGATGGATACGCAGTATTTT. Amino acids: CASSLESGGMDTQYF.